This T cell receptor (beta chain) was captured in a study of long-term antiretroviral therapy in people with HIV. Points from the study as a whole: Post-ART diversity increased but stayed below transplant donor controls.

Version v3.0 of the immunoSEQ assay ran at survey level. Method: immunoSEQ multiplex PCR; TCRdb's copy keeps in-frame clones and lacks some. The repertoire includes around 15,000 clones, around nine tenths of them detected once, and 12% sits in the top ten. Held in samples before DNA extraction were roughly 1-11 million cryopreserved PBMC. In its sample, this clone was seen a few times. The antigen is not known. The CDR3 contains 13 residues. Germline-derived CDR1 and CDR2 are MNHEY and SMNVEV (reference sequence). V was pared by 6 bases and J by 5 bases, with 13 bases between. Here the sequenced sample was unsorted PBMCs, taken 0.7 years before starting antiretroviral therapy. The sequence derives from a man aged 50 to 59 with HIV. V and J are TRBV27 and TRBJ1-1, with D maybe TRBD1 (5 bases). This CDR3 reads CASRPSGGTEAFF. The DNA for the CDR3 is TGTGCCAGCAGGCCATCCGGGGGGACTGAAGCTTTCTTT.